This TCR beta chain is drawn from a study of blood T cell repertoires in COVID-19 (dated by TCRdb to the early 2020s). Regarding the research as a whole: Collaborator samples came from the United States, Italy and Spain and covered acute and convalescent phases of COVID-19. The prospective study material was composed of cDNA or gDNA derived from T cells, B-cell-depleted T cells, or PBMCs. Subjects who had been exposed to COVID-19, were actively infected with it, or had recovered from it provided the deeply sampled blood TCRbeta repertoires that made up the dataset. The repertoires were released in a freely available public database intended as a resource for research on the immune response to SARS-CoV-2. Samples came from the ongoing ImmuneRACE study (first 160 participants) plus 1,254 subjects from 6 global collaborators. Sample metadata almost always included a de-identified subject ID, COVID-19 status, age in years and sex. Where available, HLA class I and class II types were obtained from metadata supplied by the sample provider rather than from assay-based typing. On the study overall, not on this receptor specifically: How much clinical and demographic metadata was included differed by source and by participant, and the metadata was provided uncurated.

The immunoSEQ Assay, a bias-controlled multiplex PCR, was used to amplify TCRbeta CDR3 regions from genomic DNA. The authors' analysis ran thus. The number of nucleated cells in each sample was estimated by amplification of reference gene primers within the assay. To quantify the absolute abundance of each unique TCRbeta CDR3 rearrangement, sequence reads were collapsed and filtered. For each sample, productive Simpson clonality was calculated as the square root of Simpson's diversity index across productive rearrangements. As stored in TCRdb, this immuneACCESS dataset retains in-frame rearrangements with V and J assigned. A fraction of the clones does not appear; measured against another copy, unresolved V genes explain less than half of the discrepancy, and the remainder lacks a known reason. V and J calls and clone size are copied from that table; D and trimming were computed from the DNA. The sample contains a few hundred thousand clones, approximately 85% of them found a single time. The top ten constitute about 0.64% of the sample.

Sequences SGHRS (CDR1) and YFSETQ (CDR2) are obtained from the germline V gene. The cysteine opens and the phenylalanine closes a CDR3 of 18 amino acids. Left in the record is the CDR3 DNA by itself, 54 bases read in frame from the first base. V is cut back by 0 bases and J by 5 bases, with 13 bases in the junction unmatched. Each collaborating institution followed its own protocols to collect whole blood in K2EDTA tubes. Collaborator samples were shipped for TCRbeta analysis as frozen whole blood, isolated PBMCs, or DNA extracted from either sample type. On this clone: Its recognized antigen is unknown. Per-nucleotide qualities are absent, and no much larger clonotype sits a single base away.

Material for sequencing was peripheral blood. The receptor was isolated from a human donor in a cohort sampled during active COVID-19. The V gene is TRBV5-1 and the J gene is TRBJ1-4, and 7 bases in between align with TRBD1. The nucleotides are TGCGCCAGCAGCTTGGCCTACTGGGAAAAAGGGGGCAATGAAAAACTGTTTTTT. Its protein product is CASSLAYWEKGGNEKLFF.